This is a list of T cell receptor beta chains from one sample in a study of blood T cell repertoires in COVID-19. The repertoire was sequenced with immunoSEQ multiplex PCR; TCRdb's copy has only in-frame clones and lacks some. The sample lists about 290,000 clones; under 90% were seen once. The sample was peripheral blood. The source of these receptors is a woman in her thirties with COVID-19, enrolled during active disease. Both conserved end residues are part of each CDR3. Each record gives: V gene, J gene, D gene, clone size, CDR3 DNA, CDR3 protein. The D gene is left open where the match is weak. Size tells how often a clone was seen (once, few, many) or the class of an expanded clone, and some rows leave it out.

TRBV27	TRBJ1-1	TRBD1	-	TGTGCCAGCAGTCCGGACAGGGTTGGGATGGTCACTGAAGCTTTCTTT	CASSPDRVGMVTEAFF
TRBV19	TRBJ2-1	TRBD2	-	TGTGCCAGTGGCCGGGACTACGACTACAATGAGCAGTTCTTC	CASGRDYDYNEQFF
TRBV5-1	TRBJ2-5	-	-	TGCGCCAGCAGCTACCGACCGGAGCGACGCGAGACCCAGTACTTC	CASSYRPERRETQYF
TRBV5-4	TRBJ2-1	-	-	TGTGCCAGCAGCCCTACCGCCGCCAGGTACAATGAGCAGTTCTTC	CASSPTAARYNEQFF
TRBV7-2	TRBJ1-1	TRBD1	-	TGTGCCAGCAGCCAGGGGGTAAGGGGCCTAATGAACACTGAAGCTTTCTTT	CASSQGVRGLMNTEAFF
TRBV3-1/TRBV3-2	TRBJ2-5	TRBD1	-	TGTGCCAGCAGCCCGCGGGGACAGGGGGCTTTCTTCGGGGAGACCCAGTACTTC	CASSPRGQGAFFGETQYF
TRBV7-9	TRBJ1-1	-	-	TGTGCCAGCAGCTTTAGCGTGGGGGGCACTGAAGCTTTCTTT	CASSFSVGGTEAFF
TRBV11-2	TRBJ1-1	-	-	TGTGCCAGCAGCCTGAACCGGGTCCAGTGGACTGAAGCTTTCTTT	CASSLNRVQWTEAFF
TRBV7-9	TRBJ1-6	-	-	TGTGCCCACGAGGGGGACCGGGATAATTCACCCCTCCACTTT	CAHEGDRDNSPLHF
TRBV27	TRBJ2-7	-	-	TGTGCCAGCAGTGACCTTATAGCGGTGAATACCTACGAGCAGTACTTC	CASSDLIAVNTYEQYF
TRBV6-1	TRBJ1-2	TRBD1	-	TGTGCCAGCAGTGAAAGAGGTCAGGGGGCTGGGCACACCTTC	CASSERGQGAGHTF
TRBV6-5	TRBJ2-7	TRBD1	-	TGTGCCAGCAGTTACTCTGGACAGGGGAGTCGCTACGAGCAGTACTTC	CASSYSGQGSRYEQYF
TRBV5-1	TRBJ2-1	TRBD2	few	TGCGCCAGCAGCTTGGGACGGACTAGCGGGGGGTTCTGGCCCAATGAGCAGTTCTTC	CASSLGRTSGGFWPNEQFF
TRBV5-6	TRBJ2-7	-	once	TGTGCCAGCAGCTTAGAGGCTGACTACGAGCAGTACTTC	CASSLEADYEQYF
TRBV6-2/TRBV6-3	TRBJ2-6	-	-	TGTGCCAGCAGTTCGCGGGACTCTGGGGCCAACGTCCTGACTTTC	CASSSRDSGANVLTF
TRBV15	TRBJ2-6	TRBD2	-	TGTGCCACCAGCAGAGACGCTAGCGGGGGGCCGGGCGTCCTGACTTTC	CATSRDASGGPGVLTF
TRBV7-2	TRBJ2-1	TRBD2	few	TGTGCCAGCAGTCTCCTAGCGGCCTCCTACAATGAGCAGTTCTTC	CASSLLAASYNEQFF
TRBV5-6	TRBJ2-1	TRBD2	-	TGTGCCAGCAGCTTCGCCGGGACTAGCGGGGGCTATGAGCAGTTCTTC	CASSFAGTSGGYEQFF
TRBV10-3	TRBJ1-5	-	few	TGTGCCATCAGTGGGACAGACAATAGCAATCAGCCCCAGCATTTT	CAISGTDNSNQPQHF
TRBV6-5	TRBJ2-1	TRBD1	-	TGTGCCAGCAGCCCGGACAGGAGTTTTTACAATGAGCAGTTCTTC	CASSPDRSFYNEQFF
TRBV10-2	TRBJ1-5	TRBD1	-	TGCGCCAGCAGGGACAGGGGGAATCAGCCCCAGCATTTT	CASRDRGNQPQHF
TRBV11-3	TRBJ2-1	-	-	TGTGCCAGCAGCAGGGCGGGGGAGCAGTTCTTC	CASSRAGEQFF
TRBV3-1/TRBV3-2	TRBJ1-2	-	-	TGTGCCAGCAGCCAAGAAACCAGGGACTATGGCTACACCTTC	CASSQETRDYGYTF
TRBV9	TRBJ2-3	TRBD1	few	TGTGCCAGCAGCGTCCAGGGGGTAAAAATAGATACGCAGTATTTT	CASSVQGVKIDTQYF
TRBV19	TRBJ1-3	-	-	TGTGCCAGTAAGAAGCGGGACATTCGACTCAACACCATATATTTT	CASKKRDIRLNTIYF
TRBV5-1	TRBJ2-7	-	-	TGCGCCAGCAGCTTGGCTTTCCAGTACGAGCAGTACTTC	CASSLAFQYEQYF
TRBV7-6	TRBJ1-1	-	-	TGTGCCAGCAGCTTAGGCGAAACTGAAGCTTTCTTT	CASSLGETEAFF
TRBV27	TRBJ2-1	-	-	TGTGCCAGCGGGGGTGGTTGGTCAGGGGTTTACAATGAGCAGTTCTTC	CASGGGWSGVYNEQFF
TRBV2	TRBJ2-7	TRBD2	-	TGTGCCAGCAGTGAATTTGGACTAGCGGAGACCTACGAGCAGTACTTC	CASSEFGLAETYEQYF
TRBV28	TRBJ1-2	-	-	TGTGCCAGCAGTTTGAACCCCGGGGGCTACACCTTC	CASSLNPGGYTF
TRBV19	TRBJ1-1	TRBD1	-	TGTGCCAGTAGTATGGGGACAGTTACTGAAGCTTTCTTT	CASSMGTVTEAFF
TRBV27	TRBJ1-4	-	-	TGTGCCAGCAGTTTATTTCGGGGGGCTAATGAAAAACTGTTTTTT	CASSLFRGANEKLFF
TRBV10-3	TRBJ1-2	TRBD1	-	TGTGCCATCAGAACAGGGGGCGATTTGGGTGGCTACACCTTC	CAIRTGGDLGGYTF
TRBV11-2	TRBJ2-7	-	-	TGTGCCAGCAGCTCACCTCGGACAGACTACGAGCAGTACTTC	CASSSPRTDYEQYF
TRBV11-2	TRBJ1-5	-	-	TGTGCCAGCAGCTTGAGGGTTCGTCAGCCCCAGCATTTT	CASSLRVRQPQHF
TRBV3-1/TRBV3-2	TRBJ2-3	-	-	TGTGCCAGCAGCCAAGATATCTCCACAGATACGCAGTATTTT	CASSQDISTDTQYF
TRBV6-5	TRBJ1-5	-	-	TGTGCCAGCAGCCACCAGAATCAGCCCCAGCATTTT	CASSHQNQPQHF
TRBV7-9	TRBJ2-3	-	-	TGTGCCAGCAGCTTAGTTCAGGGGTATAGCACAGATACGCAGTATTTT	CASSLVQGYSTDTQYF
TRBV4-2	TRBJ2-7	-	-	TGTGCCAGCAGCCAAGATTCGGGACATCGGGGATACGAGCAGTACTTC	CASSQDSGHRGYEQYF
TRBV6-1	TRBJ2-7	TRBD1	-	TGTGCCAGCAGTGAAGGGCATATCGGGGACAGAAACTCCTACGAGCAGTACTTC	CASSEGHIGDRNSYEQYF
TRBV7-9	TRBJ1-1	-	-	TGTGCCAGCAGCTTTGGGTTGCGGGATGAAGCTTTCTTT	CASSFGLRDEAFF
TRBV30	TRBJ1-2	TRBD1	-	TGTGCCTGGAGTCTACAGGGGGCGCTTGGCTACACCTTC	CAWSLQGALGYTF
TRBV6-5	TRBJ1-5	-	-	TGTGCCAGCAGGGAGCTTAGCAATCAGCCCCAGCATTTT	CASRELSNQPQHF
TRBV7-9	TRBJ1-2	TRBD1	-	TGTGCCAGCAGCGATACAGGGGGCGACTATGGCTACACCTTC	CASSDTGGDYGYTF
TRBV2	TRBJ1-3	TRBD1	-	TGTGCCAGCAGTGAATTCCCAGGGGGTGGAAACACCATATATTTT	CASSEFPGGGNTIYF
TRBV19	TRBJ2-3	-	-	TGTGCCAGCCGGGCTAGCCTTAGCACAGATACGCAGTATTTT	CASRASLSTDTQYF
TRBV6-5	TRBJ2-1	-	-	TGTGCCAGCACCCACTACAATGAGCAGTTCTTC	CASTHYNEQFF
TRBV7-7	TRBJ2-1	TRBD2	-	TGTGCCAGCAGCCCGATCGGGGGGGGGTACAATGAGCAGTTCTTC	CASSPIGGGYNEQFF
TRBV19	TRBJ2-1	TRBD2	once	TGTGCCAGTAGTATAGGCGAAGGGCTAGCGGGGGGGAAATATGAGCAGTTCTTC	CASSIGEGLAGGKYEQFF
TRBV4-1	TRBJ2-7	-	-	TGCGCCAGCAGCCAAGATTCGACTGGGTGGTACGAGCAGTACTTC	CASSQDSTGWYEQYF
TRBV5-4	TRBJ1-4	-	-	TGTGCCAGCAGGGGCTTGAGTGAAAAACTGTTTTTT	CASRGLSEKLFF
TRBV5-1	TRBJ2-2	-	once	TGCGCCAGCAGCTTGGGGACAGCGGGGTCCGGGGAGCTGTTTTTT	CASSLGTAGSGELFF
TRBV2	TRBJ1-1	TRBD1	-	TGTGCCAGCAGTAGGGGACAGCACAGCACTGAAGCTTTCTTT	CASSRGQHSTEAFF
TRBV18	TRBJ2-7	TRBD1	few	TGTGCCAGCTCACCTTTTTCCGGGACAGGGCGGCCCGAGCAGTACTTC	CASSPFSGTGRPEQYF
TRBV19	TRBJ1-1	TRBD1	-	TGTGCCAGTAGTACCCCAGGGGGCTCGAACACTGAAGCTTTCTTT	CASSTPGGSNTEAFF